This passage covers 30 T cell receptor beta chains from one sample sequenced in a study of OX40 agonist ivuxolimab in advanced cancers. The library was prepared using the immunoSEQ multiplex PCR assay. TCRdb obtained this table from immuneACCESS and retained in-frame rearrangements with V and J assigned. These tables miss some clones; where compared with another copy, unresolved V genes account for less than half of the shortfall, and the remainder is unexplained. In this sample the table shows tens of thousands of clones, roughly 86% of which occur a single time. Under 8% of the sample rests with the top ten. The sample in question was CD4+ or CD8+ T cells sorted from blood, obtained in a trial of the OX40 agonist ivuxolimab. All receptors come from an adult with an advanced solid tumor such as melanoma, head and neck, liver or kidney cancer.

The V gene is TRBV15, the J gene TRBJ1-5; D gene uncertain. Germline CDR1 is LNHNV and CDR2 is YYDKDF (reference sequence). The CDR3 runs to 13 residues. V lost 1 base to trimming and J lost 7 bases, with 8 bases between them. The CDR3 region has the DNA TGTGCCACCAGCAGAGGTGTGGGGCAGCCCCAGCATTTT. It specifies CATSRGVGQPQHF.

The chain links TRBV2 to TRBJ2-7; weak D call: TRBD2 (6 bases). CDR1 SNHLY and CDR2 FYNNEI come from the germline V gene. V was trimmed by 4 bases and J by 1 base, leaving 11 bases between them. The CDR3 contains 14 residues. The CDR3 bases are TGTGCCAGCAGTGTCGGCGGGACTTCCTACGAGCAGTACTTC. As protein: CASSVGGTSYEQYF.

The V call is TRBV7-9, the J call TRBJ2-1; D is undetermined. Germline V gene lookup returns CDR1 SEHNR and CDR2 FQNEAQ (reference sequence). The CDR3 has 16 amino acids. Trimming took 5 bases from V and 8 from J, leaving 22 bases between them. The DNA for the CDR3 is TGTGCCAGCAGCCTCAACTCCTTAAGCGATTGGGATGAGCAGTTCTTC. This translates into CASSLNSLSDWDEQFF. Filled out from reference TRBV7-9 and TRBJ2-1, the complete variable domain reads DTGVSQNPRHKITKRGQNVTFRCDPISEHNRLYWYRQTLGQGPEFLTYFQNEAQLEKSRLLSDRFSAERPKGSFSTLEIQRTEQGDSAMYLCASSLNSLSDWDEQFFGPGTRLTVL.

The chain joins TRBV5-6 to TRBJ1-2; D is undetermined. This CDR3 is 14 amino acids long. Germline lookup yields CDR1 SGHDT and CDR2 YYEEEE. Trimming removed 4 bases from V and 8 bases from J, with 18 bases in between. The chain's CDR3 is CASSPTSEGWGYTF. CDR3 nucleotide sequence: TGTGCCAGCAGCCCCACCTCGGAGGGCTGGGGCTACACCTTC.

V is TRBV28 and J is TRBJ2-1, with D uncertain. This CDR3 is 13 amino acids long. Germline CDR1 and CDR2: MDHEN and SYDVKM. Trimming cost V 8 bases and J 0 bases, with 8 bases left between them. The CDR3 nucleotides are TGTGCCAGCTGCCGCGGCTCCTACAATGAGCAGTTCTTC. Its protein is CASCRGSYNEQFF.

The chain uses TRBV4-1 and TRBJ2-7; 10 nucleotides agree with TRBD2. V lost 1 base, J lost 0 bases, and 6 bases stayed unmatched. The germline CDR1 and CDR2 sequences are MGHRA and YSYEKL. The CDR3 totals 17 residues. The CDR3 nucleotides read TGCGCCAGCAGCCAAGCTCCCGGGACTAGCGACTCCTACGAGCAGTACTTC. Its protein product is CASSQAPGTSDSYEQYF.

This clone showed up just once. The rearrangement links TRBV28 to TRBJ1-3; 9 positions agree with TRBD1. V lost 6 bases and J lost 6; bases outside the gene matches: 9. The CDR3 runs to 15 residues. Germline V gene sequence: CDR1 MDHEN, CDR2 SYDVKM. The CDR3: CASRTGGQEENTIYF. The CDR3 DNA reads TGTGCCAGCAGGACAGGGGGACAGGAAGAAAACACCATATATTTT.

The chain combines TRBV19 with TRBJ2-3; 10 bases align to TRBD2. Germline V gene lookup returns CDR1 LNHDA and CDR2 SQIVND (reference sequence). The CDR3 is made up of 15 amino acids. The V segment lost 3 bases and the J segment 3 bases; nucleotides outside the gene matches: 3. CDR3 sequence (DNA): TGTGCCAGTAGTATGCTAGCGGGAGCAACAGATACGCAGTATTTT. Its translation is CASSMLAGATDTQYF.

The genes are TRBV2 and TRBJ1-2; D remains ambiguous. The CDR3 runs to 13 residues. Per the germline V gene, CDR1 is SNHLY and CDR2 is FYNNEI. V lost 4 bases and J lost 5, with 11 bases in between. In DNA, the CDR3 is TGTGCCAGCAGTGGTTTTCAAGTATATGGCTACACCTTC. Amino acids: CASSGFQVYGYTF.

The rearrangement joins TRBV19 to TRBJ2-7; D possibly corresponds to TRBD2 (5 bases). V lost 4 bases, J lost 4 bases, and 20 bases lay in between. Germline V CDR1 and CDR2: LNHDA, SQIVND (reference sequence). The CDR3 is 16 residues long. The CDR3, as DNA: TGTGCCAGTAGTAGTCGAGGTCGTGCGGGTGGATACGAGCAGTACTTC. This codes for CASSSRGRAGGYEQYF.

V gene TRBV10-3 combines with J gene TRBJ1-3, with D unresolved. Per germline, CDR1 ENHRY and CDR2 SYGVKD. The CDR3 is 15 residues long. The V end lost 0 bases, the J end lost 2 bases, and 8 bases lay between the germline ends. The CDR3: CAISESNPPGNTIYF. CDR3 DNA: TGTGCCATCAGTGAGTCTAATCCTCCTGGAAACACCATATATTTT.

The chain's CDR3 is CASNAGTSNTDTQYF. CDR3 bases: TGTGCCAGTAACGCCGGGACATCAAATACGGATACGCAGTATTTT. This rearrangement joins TRBV19 to TRBJ2-3, with a tentative D call TRBD1 (6 bases). V shed 7 bases and J shed 6 bases, with 20 bases lying between them. There are 15 residues in the CDR3. The germline CDR1 and CDR2 sequences are LNHDA and SQIVND (reference sequence).

The rearrangement links TRBV6-6 to TRBJ2-7; 9 bases fit TRBD2. V was clipped by 4 bases and J by 5 bases; unmatched bases: 9. Germline CDR1 is MNHNY and CDR2 is SVGAGI (reference sequence). This CDR3 spans 15 amino acids. CDR3 residues: CASSFTAGGPNEQYF. CDR3 nucleotides: TGTGCCAGCAGTTTTACGGCGGGAGGGCCGAACGAGCAGTACTTC.

The chain recombines TRBV28 with TRBJ1-1, with TRBD1 matching over 8 bases. The CDR3 runs 17 residues. CDR1 is MDHEN and CDR2 is SYDVKM in the germline V gene. Germline trimming cut 4 bases from V and 0 bases from J; bases unmatched to any gene: 10. The CDR3 DNA reads TGTGCCAGCAGTTCACGGACAGGGACGATTATGAACACTGAAGCTTTCTTT. Its translation: CASSSRTGTIMNTEAFF.

This clone was detected only once. The rearrangement joins TRBV2 to TRBJ1-4, with D perhaps matching TRBD1 (6 bases). CDR1 is SNHLY and CDR2 is FYNNEI in the germline V gene. The CDR3 contains 14 residues. V lost 5 bases and J 3 bases, leaving 10 bases between the germline ends. In nucleotides, the CDR3 is TGTGCCAGCAGTCCAGGGGCGTCTAATGAAAAACTGTTTTTT. Translated, it gives CASSPGASNEKLFF.

V usage is TRBV15 and J usage is TRBJ2-1, with 8 nucleotides matching TRBD1. V lost 4 bases, J lost 3 bases, and 2 bases stayed unmatched. Germline values: CDR1 LNHNV, CDR2 YYDKDF (reference sequence). This CDR3 has 14 residues. CDR3 nucleotides: TGTGCCACCAGCAAGGACAGGGTCTACAATGAGCAGTTCTTC. It translates to CATSKDRVYNEQFF.

V usage is TRBV9 and J usage is TRBJ2-7; D unresolved. The length of the CDR3 is 13 residues. From germline, CDR1 is SGDLS and CDR2 YYNGEE. With 4 bases removed from V and 9 bases from J, the gap between germline ends came to 17 bases. The CDR3 spells CASSPQPLPGQYF. The CDR3 region has the DNA TGTGCCAGCAGCCCTCAACCACTACCGGGGCAGTACTTC.

The chain uses TRBV15 and TRBJ2-1, with no clear D. The V gene lost 3 bases and the J gene lost 10 bases, with 13 bases spanning the gap. Germline-derived CDR1 and CDR2 are LNHNV and YYDKDF (reference sequence). The CDR3 contains 13 residues. The CDR3 sequence is CATSRRASYEQFF. The CDR3 DNA sequence: TGTGCCACCAGCAGGCGAGCTAGTTACGAGCAGTTCTTC.

The CDR3 DNA sequence: TGCGCCAGCAGCCCACAGGGCGGGGCGGCAGATACGCAGTATTTT. Translation gives CASSPQGGAADTQYF. The V gene is TRBV5-1, the J gene TRBJ2-3; D might be TRBD1 or TRBD2, each matching 6 bases. CDR1 is SGHRS and CDR2 is YFSETQ in the germline V gene. V shed 4 bases and J shed 4 bases, with 16 bases lying between them. This CDR3 spans 15 amino acids.

The V and J genes are TRBV10-3 and TRBJ1-2; no reliable D call. V dropped 4 bases and J dropped 4 bases, with 10 bases sitting between them. Germline CDR1 is ENHRY and CDR2 is SYGVKD. The CDR3 sequence is 13 residues long. CDR3: CAISGGLGYGYTF. The DNA for the CDR3 is TGTGCCATCAGTGGAGGGTTGGGCTATGGCTACACCTTC.

This clone came up a few times. The rearrangement joins TRBV5-1 to TRBJ2-1; 8 bases agree with TRBD1. The V segment lost 0 bases and the J segment 9 bases; nucleotides outside the gene matches: 8. CDR1 and CDR2 from the germline V gene are SGHRS and YFSETQ. This CDR3 comprises 15 residues. The CDR3 sequence is CASSLAGGEVGEQFF. The CDR3 nucleotides are TGCGCCAGCAGCTTGGCAGGGGGCGAAGTGGGTGAGCAGTTCTTC.

V is TRBV10-3 and J is TRBJ2-7, with 7 bases identical to TRBD2. The V and J ends lost 5 bases and 1 base, in that order; junction bases with no gene match: 8. The CDR3 length is 15 residues. Per germline, CDR1 ENHRY and CDR2 SYGVKD. The CDR3 spells CAISNGRGRSYEQYF. The CDR3 DNA follows: TGTGCCATCAGTAACGGGCGGGGGAGGTCCTACGAGCAGTACTTC.

The rearrangement links TRBV28 to TRBJ1-4; D is uncertain. Looked up from germline, CDR1 is MDHEN and CDR2 is SYDVKM. V lost 3 bases and J lost 8, with 13 bases in between. CDR3 length equals 14 residues. The CDR3, as DNA: TGTGCCAGCAGTTTGATCCCTTTGAGGGAAAAACTGTTTTTT. It translates to CASSLIPLREKLFF.

This chain connects TRBV19 to TRBJ2-2; D is uncertain. Per the germline V gene, CDR1 is LNHDA and CDR2 is SQIVND (reference sequence). This CDR3 comprises 14 residues. V was pared by 3 bases and J by 7 bases, with 12 bases between. The CDR3 nucleotides are TGTGCCAGTAGTATCGGATCCCAGGACGGGGAGCTGTTTTTT. Its protein is CASSIGSQDGELFF. Looking up the rest from reference TRBV19 and TRBJ2-2 gives the full variable domain: DGGITQSPKYLFRKEGQNVTLSCEQNLNHDAMYWYRQDPGQGLRLIYYSQIVNDFQKGDIAEGYSVSREKKESFPLTVTSAQKNPTAFYLCASSIGSQDGELFFGEGSRLTVL.

This chain uses TRBV6-5 with TRBJ1-2; D remains unclear. Germline values: CDR1 MNHEY, CDR2 SVGAGI. Trimming removed 0 bases at V and 3 bases at J, with 14 bases between. The CDR3 extends over 16 amino acids. CDR3: CASSYSFSTPDYGYTF. The CDR3 DNA sequence: TGTGCCAGCAGTTACTCGTTTTCAACCCCGGACTATGGCTACACCTTC.

This clone showed up just a few times. The V and J genes are TRBV15 and TRBJ1-3, with D uncertain. The CDR3 runs 15 residues. Germline V gives CDR1 LNHNV, CDR2 YYDKDF (reference sequence). V was shortened by 1 base and J by 3 bases, with 10 bases between the two germline ends. The CDR3 region is CATSRASGFGNTIYF. CDR3 nucleotides: TGTGCCACCAGCAGAGCGTCGGGGTTTGGAAACACCATATATTTT.

The V and J genes are TRBV10-3 and TRBJ2-7; TRBD1 agrees at 8 bases. V was pared by 11 bases and J by 2 bases, with 5 bases of the junction left unmatched. This CDR3 is 12 amino acids long. Germline CDR1 reads ENHRY; CDR2 reads SYGVKD. Written as DNA, the CDR3 is TGTGCCTCACAGGGGGGTACCTACGAGCAGTACTTC. Translating it yields CASQGGTYEQYF.

The chain is built from TRBV14 and TRBJ2-7, with D perhaps TRBD1 (5 bases). V was trimmed by 4 bases and J by 2 bases, leaving 15 bases between them. CDR1 and CDR2 from the germline V gene are SGHDN and FVKESK. The CDR3 totals 15 residues. The CDR3 loop reads CASSLETGPAYEQYF. In nucleotides, the CDR3 is TGTGCCAGCAGCCTTGAAACAGGACCCGCCTACGAGCAGTACTTC.

The chain couples TRBV28 to TRBJ2-7; no clear D gene. Germline-derived CDR1 and CDR2 are MDHEN and SYDVKM. The CDR3 covers 16 residues. The ends were cut back, 4 bases at V and 3 bases at J, with 19 bases in the middle. CDR3 bases: TGTGCCAGCAGTTCCTCTACAGCGAGCTCGAGCTACGAGCAGTACTTC. Amino acids: CASSSSTASSSYEQYF. The variable domain in full, completed from reference TRBV28 and TRBJ2-7, reads DVKVTQSSRYLVKRTGEKVFLECVQDMDHENMFWYRQDPGLGLRLIYFSYDVKMKEKGDIPEGYSVSREKKERFSLILESASTNQTSMYLCASSSSTASSSYEQYFGPGTRLTVT.

The chain joins TRBV10-2 to TRBJ2-2; D is unresolved. The CDR3 extends over 13 amino acids. Germline loops: CDR1 WSHSY, CDR2 SAAADI. The ends were cut back, 1 base at V and 6 bases at J, with 6 bases in the middle. The DNA for the CDR3 is TGCGCCAGCAGTGAGTTCAGCGCCGGGGAGCTGTTTTTT. This translates into CASSEFSAGELFF.